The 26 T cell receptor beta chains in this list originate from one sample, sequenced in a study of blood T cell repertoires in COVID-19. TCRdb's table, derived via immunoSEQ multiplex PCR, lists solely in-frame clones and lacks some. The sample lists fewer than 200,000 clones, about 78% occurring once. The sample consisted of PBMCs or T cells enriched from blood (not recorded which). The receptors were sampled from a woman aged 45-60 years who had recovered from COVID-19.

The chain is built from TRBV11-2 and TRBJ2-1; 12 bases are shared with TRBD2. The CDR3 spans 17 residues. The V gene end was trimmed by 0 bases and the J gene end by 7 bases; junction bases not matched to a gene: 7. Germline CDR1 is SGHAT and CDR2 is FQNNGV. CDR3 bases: TGTGCCAGCAGCTTAGATCGGTGGCTAGCGGGAGGGAATGAGCAGTTCTTC. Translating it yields CASSLDRWLAGGNEQFF.

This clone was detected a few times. CDR3 protein: CSVAGSSFIGDTQYF. The CDR3 region has the DNA TGCAGCGTCGCCGGGTCCAGCTTCATTGGAGATACGCAGTATTTT. J is TRBJ2-3 and V is TRBV29-1, with D unresolved. Germline CDR1 SQVTM, CDR2 ANQGSEA. This CDR3 is 15 amino acids long. Trimming left V 6 bases short and J 5 bases short, with 21 bases between.

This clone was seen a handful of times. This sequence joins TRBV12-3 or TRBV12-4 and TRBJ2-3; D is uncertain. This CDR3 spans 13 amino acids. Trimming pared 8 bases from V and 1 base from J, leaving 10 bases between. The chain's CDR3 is CASSPRGTDTQYF. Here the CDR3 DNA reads TGTGCCAGCTCGCCTCGGGGCACAGATACGCAGTATTTT.

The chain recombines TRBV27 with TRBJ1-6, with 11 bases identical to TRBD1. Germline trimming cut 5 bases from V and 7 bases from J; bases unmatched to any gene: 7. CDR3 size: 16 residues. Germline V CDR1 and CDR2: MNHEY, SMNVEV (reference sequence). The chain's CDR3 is CASSPGQGARNSPLHF. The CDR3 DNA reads TGTGCCAGCAGTCCAGGACAGGGGGCAAGGAATTCACCCCTCCACTTT.

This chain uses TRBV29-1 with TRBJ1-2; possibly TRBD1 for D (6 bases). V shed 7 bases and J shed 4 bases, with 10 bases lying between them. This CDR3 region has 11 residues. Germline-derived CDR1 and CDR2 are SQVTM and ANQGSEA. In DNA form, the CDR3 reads TGCAGCGCCGGACAGATCTATGGCTACACCTTC. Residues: CSAGQIYGYTF.

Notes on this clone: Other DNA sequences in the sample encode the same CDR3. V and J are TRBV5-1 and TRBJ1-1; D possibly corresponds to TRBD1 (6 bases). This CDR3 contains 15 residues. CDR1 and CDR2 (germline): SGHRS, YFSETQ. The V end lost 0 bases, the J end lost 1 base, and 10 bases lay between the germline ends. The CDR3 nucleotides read TGCGCCAGCAGCTTGGTCGTAGGGGGGAACACTGAAGCTTTCTTT. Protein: CASSLVVGGNTEAFF.

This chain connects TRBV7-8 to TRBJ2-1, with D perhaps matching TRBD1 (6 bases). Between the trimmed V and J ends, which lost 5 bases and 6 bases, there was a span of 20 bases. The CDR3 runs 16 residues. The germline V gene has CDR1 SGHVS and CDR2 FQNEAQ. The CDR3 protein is CASSPSRGTQGNEQFF. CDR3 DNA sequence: TGTGCCAGCAGCCCTAGTAGGGGGACACAGGGCAATGAGCAGTTCTTC.

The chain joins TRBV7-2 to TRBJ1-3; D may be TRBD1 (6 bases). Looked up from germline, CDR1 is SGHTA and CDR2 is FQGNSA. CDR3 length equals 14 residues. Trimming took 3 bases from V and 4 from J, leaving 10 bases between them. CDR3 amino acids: CASSFGGLGNTIYF. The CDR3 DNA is TGTGCCAGCAGCTTCGGGGGGCTCGGAAACACCATATATTTT.

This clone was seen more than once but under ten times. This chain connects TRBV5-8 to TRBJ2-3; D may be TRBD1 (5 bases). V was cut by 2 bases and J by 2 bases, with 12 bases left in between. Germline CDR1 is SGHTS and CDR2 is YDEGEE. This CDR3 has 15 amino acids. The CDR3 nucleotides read TGTGCCAGCAGCTTCGGAAACAGGCTCACAGATACGCAGTATTTT. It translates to CASSFGNRLTDTQYF.

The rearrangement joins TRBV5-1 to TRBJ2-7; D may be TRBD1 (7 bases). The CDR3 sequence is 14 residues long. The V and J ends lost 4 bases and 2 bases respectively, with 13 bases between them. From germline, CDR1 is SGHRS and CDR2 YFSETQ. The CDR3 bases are TGCGCCAGCAGCGTGACAGGGACTGCCTACGAGCAGTACTTC. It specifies CASSVTGTAYEQYF.

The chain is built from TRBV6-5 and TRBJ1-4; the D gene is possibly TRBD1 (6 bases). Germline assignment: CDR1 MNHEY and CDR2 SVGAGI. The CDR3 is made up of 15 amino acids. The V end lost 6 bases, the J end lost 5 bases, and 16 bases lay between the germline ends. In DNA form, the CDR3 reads TGTGCCAGCAGCGTAAACCCAGGGGCCAATGAAAAACTGTTTTTT. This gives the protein CASSVNPGANEKLFF.

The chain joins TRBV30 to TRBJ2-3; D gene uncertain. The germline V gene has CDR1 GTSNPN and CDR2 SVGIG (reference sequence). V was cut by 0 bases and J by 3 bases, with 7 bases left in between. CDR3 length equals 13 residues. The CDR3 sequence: CAWSVYSTDTQYF. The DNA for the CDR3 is TGTGCCTGGAGTGTATATAGTACAGATACGCAGTATTTT.

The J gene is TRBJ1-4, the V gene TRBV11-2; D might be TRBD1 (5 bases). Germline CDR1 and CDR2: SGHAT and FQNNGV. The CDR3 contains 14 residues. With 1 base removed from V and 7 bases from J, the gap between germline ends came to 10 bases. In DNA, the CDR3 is TGTGCCAGCAGCTTAGCGGGGGGAGCTGAAAAACTGTTTTTT. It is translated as CASSLAGGAEKLFF.

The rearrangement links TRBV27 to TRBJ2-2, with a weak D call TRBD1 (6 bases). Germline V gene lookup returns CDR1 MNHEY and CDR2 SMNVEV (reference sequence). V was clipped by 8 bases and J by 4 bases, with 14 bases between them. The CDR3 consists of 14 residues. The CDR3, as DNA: TGTGCCAGCTCGGGGACACCGCTCACCGGGGAGCTGTTTTTT. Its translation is CASSGTPLTGELFF.

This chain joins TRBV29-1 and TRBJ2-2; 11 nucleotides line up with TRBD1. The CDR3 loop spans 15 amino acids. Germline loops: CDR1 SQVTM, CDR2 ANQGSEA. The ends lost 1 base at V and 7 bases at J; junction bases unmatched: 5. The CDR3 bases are TGCAGCGTTGAAGCCGGGACAGGGGGGATCGGGGAGCTGTTTTTT. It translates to CSVEAGTGGIGELFF.

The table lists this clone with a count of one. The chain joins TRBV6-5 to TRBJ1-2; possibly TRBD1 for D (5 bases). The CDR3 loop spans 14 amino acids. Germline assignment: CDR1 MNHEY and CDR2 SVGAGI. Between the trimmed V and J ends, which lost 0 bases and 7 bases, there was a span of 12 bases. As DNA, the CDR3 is TGTGCCAGCAGTTACTCGGGGCAGGGAATTGGCTACACCTTC. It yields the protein CASSYSGQGIGYTF.

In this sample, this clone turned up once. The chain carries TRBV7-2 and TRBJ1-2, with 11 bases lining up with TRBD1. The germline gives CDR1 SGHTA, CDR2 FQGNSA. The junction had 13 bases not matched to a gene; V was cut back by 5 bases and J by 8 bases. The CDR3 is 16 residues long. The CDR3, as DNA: TGTGCCAGCAGCCCCCAAGGGACAGGGGGAGGTCTGGGCTACACCTTC. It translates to CASSPQGTGGGLGYTF.

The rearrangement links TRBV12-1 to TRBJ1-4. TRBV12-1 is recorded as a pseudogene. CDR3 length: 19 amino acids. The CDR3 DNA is TGTGCCAGCAGCTTTCCTGGACTTTCCTCGGGGGTAACTAATGAAAAACTGTTTTTT. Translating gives CASSFPGLSSGVTNEKLFF.

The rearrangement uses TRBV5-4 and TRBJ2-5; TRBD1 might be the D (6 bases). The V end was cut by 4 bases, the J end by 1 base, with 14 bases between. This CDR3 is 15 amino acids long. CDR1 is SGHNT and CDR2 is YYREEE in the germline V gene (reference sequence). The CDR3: CASSITTGIQETQYF. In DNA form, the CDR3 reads TGTGCCAGCAGCATTACTACAGGGATCCAAGAGACCCAGTACTTC.

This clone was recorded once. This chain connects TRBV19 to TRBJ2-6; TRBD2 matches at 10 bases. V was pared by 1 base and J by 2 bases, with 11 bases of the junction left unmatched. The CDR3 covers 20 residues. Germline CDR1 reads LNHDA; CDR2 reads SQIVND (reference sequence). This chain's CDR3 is CASSIGPSLAGAPGANVLTF. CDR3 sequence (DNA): TGTGCCAGTAGTATAGGCCCCTCTCTAGCGGGAGCCCCTGGGGCCAACGTCCTGACTTTC.

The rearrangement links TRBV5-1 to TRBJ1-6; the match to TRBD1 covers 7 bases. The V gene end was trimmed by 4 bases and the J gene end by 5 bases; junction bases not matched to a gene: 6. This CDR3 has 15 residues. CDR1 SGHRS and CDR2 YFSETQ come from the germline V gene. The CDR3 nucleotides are TGCGCCAGCAGCGCGTACAGGGGCAATAATTCACCCCTCCACTTT. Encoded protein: CASSAYRGNNSPLHF.

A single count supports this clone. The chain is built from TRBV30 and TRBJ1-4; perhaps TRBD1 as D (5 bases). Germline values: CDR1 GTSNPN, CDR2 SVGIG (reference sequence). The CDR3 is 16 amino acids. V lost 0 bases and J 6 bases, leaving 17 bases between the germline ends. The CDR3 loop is CAWSVPAGGFDEKLFF. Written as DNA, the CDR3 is TGTGCCTGGAGTGTACCTGCGGGGGGGTTTGATGAAAAACTGTTTTTT.

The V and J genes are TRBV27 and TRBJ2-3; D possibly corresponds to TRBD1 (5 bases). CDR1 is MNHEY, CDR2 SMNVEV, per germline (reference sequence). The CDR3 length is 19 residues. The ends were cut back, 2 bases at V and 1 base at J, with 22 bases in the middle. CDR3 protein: CASSLDAPRWGIGTDTQYF. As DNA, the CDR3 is TGTGCCAGCAGTTTAGACGCCCCCCGTTGGGGCATCGGCACAGATACGCAGTATTTT.

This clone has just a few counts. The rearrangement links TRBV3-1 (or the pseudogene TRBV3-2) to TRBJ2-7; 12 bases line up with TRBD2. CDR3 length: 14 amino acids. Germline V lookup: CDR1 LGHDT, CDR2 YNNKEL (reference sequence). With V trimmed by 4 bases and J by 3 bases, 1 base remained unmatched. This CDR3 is CASSLGLAGYEQYF. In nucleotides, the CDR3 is TGTGCCAGCAGCCTGGGACTAGCGGGCTACGAGCAGTACTTC.

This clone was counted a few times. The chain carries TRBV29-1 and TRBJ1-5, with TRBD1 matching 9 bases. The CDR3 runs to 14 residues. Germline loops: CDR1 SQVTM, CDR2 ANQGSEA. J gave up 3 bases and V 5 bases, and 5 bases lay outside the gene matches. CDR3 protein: CSVRTGANNQPQHF. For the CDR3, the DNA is TGCAGCGTTCGGACAGGGGCTAACAATCAGCCCCAGCATTTT.

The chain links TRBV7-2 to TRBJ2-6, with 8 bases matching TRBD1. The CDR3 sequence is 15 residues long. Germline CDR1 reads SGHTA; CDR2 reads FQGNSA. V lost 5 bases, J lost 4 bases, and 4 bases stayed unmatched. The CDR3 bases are TGTGCCAGCAGCCGTCAGGGGGCCGGGGCCAACGTCCTGACTTTC. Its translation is CASSRQGAGANVLTF.